These 21 T cell receptor beta chains came from one sample sequenced in a study of graft-versus-host responses after intestinal transplantation (dated by TCRdb to the early 2020s). These receptors' targets are unknown. Reading the label with the study, this specimen's time point is: cells obtained before transplantation from donor or recipient. The library was built by means of the immunoSEQ multiplex PCR assay. Entries here come from immuneACCESS through TCRdb and include only in-frame sequences with V and J called. Some clones fail to appear in such tables; in the studies checked, an unresolved V gene covers under half of the shortfall, and the cause of the remainder is unknown. This sample gives about 26,000 clones in total; over 80% of them show up just once. Of the sample, 0.65% to 0.75% is held by the ten largest clones. The source was unstimulated CD4+ T cells sorted from spleen or lymph node cells, collected before intestinal transplant. These receptors were obtained from a human donor who received an intestinal transplant.

The DNA for the CDR3 is TGTGCCAGCAGCCGTAGCATAAGTCAAGAGACCCAGTACTTC. Translated: CASSRSISQETQYF. This chain links TRBV6-1 with TRBJ2-5; D gene uncertain. Trimming removed 6 bases from V and 2 bases from J, with 13 bases in between. The length of the CDR3 is 14 residues. The germline gives CDR1 MNHNS, CDR2 SASEGT.

The rearrangement links TRBV5-1 to TRBJ2-5, with TRBD1 identical over 10 bases. There are 14 residues in the CDR3. Per germline, CDR1 SGHRS and CDR2 YFSETQ. The V and J ends lost 1 base and 5 bases, in that order; junction bases with no gene match: 2. The CDR3 nucleotides are TGCGCCAGCAGCTTGCGGGACAGGGGTGAGACCCAGTACTTC. Translating it yields CASSLRDRGETQYF.

This sequence joins TRBV7-3 and TRBJ2-3; unclear D gene. Trimming stripped 7 bases from V and 4 bases from J, with 15 bases between. Germline lookup yields CDR1 SGHTA and CDR2 FQGTGA. There are 14 residues in the CDR3. The CDR3 loop is CASKGGRQADTQYF. DNA of the CDR3: TGTGCCAGCAAGGGCGGCCGGCAGGCAGATACGCAGTATTTT.

The V and J genes are TRBV19 and TRBJ1-2, with 8 bases lining up with TRBD1. The CDR3 loop spans 14 amino acids. J lost 8 bases, V lost 5 bases, and 10 bases had no gene match. Germline values: CDR1 LNHDA, CDR2 SQIVND (reference sequence). Written as DNA, the CDR3 is TGTGCCAGTAGTCCCGCCGGGACAGGCAAGGGCTACACCTTC. Amino acids: CASSPAGTGKGYTF.

The chain carries TRBV18 and TRBJ1-6, with D possibly matching TRBD1 (5 bases). The CDR3 contains 16 residues. Germline V gene lookup returns CDR1 KGHSH and CDR2 LQKENI. Between the trimmed V and J ends, which lost 3 bases and 5 bases, there was a span of 14 bases. The CDR3 bases are TGTGCCAGCTCACCGTCCAGCGGGGCCAATAATTCACCCCTCCACTTT. It yields the protein CASSPSSGANNSPLHF.

The chain couples TRBV27 to TRBJ2-5; 7 bases map to TRBD1. Germline V lookup: CDR1 MNHEY, CDR2 SMNVEV (reference sequence). The CDR3 contains 16 residues. J was trimmed by 5 bases and V by 2 bases; bases with no gene match: 11. CDR3 sequence reads: CASSLRGGALWETQYF. CDR3 nucleotides: TGTGCCAGCAGTTTAAGAGGGGGCGCACTATGGGAGACCCAGTACTTC.

Remarks on this clone: Other DNA sequences in the sample encode the same CDR3. The chain recombines TRBV5-1 with TRBJ2-5; D unresolved. From germline, CDR1 is SGHRS and CDR2 YFSETQ. The V end lost 4 bases, the J end lost 2 bases, and 3 bases lay between the germline ends. The length of the CDR3 is 11 residues. The CDR3 is CASSLQETQYF. CDR3 bases: TGCGCCAGCAGCCTACAAGAGACCCAGTACTTC.

The rearrangement joins TRBV4-1 to TRBJ1-2, with 10 bases identical to TRBD1. V gave up 5 bases and J gave up 3 bases; unmatched junction bases: 3. This CDR3 contains 14 residues. CDR1 is MGHRA and CDR2 is YSYEKL in the germline V gene. For the CDR3, the DNA is TGCGCCAGCAGCAGGACAGGGGGTGACTATGGCTACACCTTC. It yields the protein CASSRTGGDYGYTF.

J is TRBJ1-3 and V is TRBV9, with 12 bases fitting TRBD1. With V trimmed by 0 bases and J by 4 bases, 5 bases remained unmatched. Germline assignment: CDR1 SGDLS and CDR2 YYNGEE. The CDR3 runs to 17 residues. The CDR3 spells CASSVGGTGGRGNTIYF. The CDR3, as DNA: TGTGCCAGCAGCGTAGGAGGGACAGGGGGCAGAGGAAACACCATATATTTT.

The rearrangement links TRBV18 to TRBJ1-3; D call uncertain. This CDR3 comprises 13 residues. The germline V gene encodes CDR1 KGHSH and CDR2 LQKENI. Trimming took off 4 bases at V and 2 bases at J, with 6 bases between the two ends. The CDR3 protein is CASSHATGNTIYF. As DNA, the CDR3 is TGTGCCAGCTCACACGCAACTGGAAACACCATATATTTT. Using reference TRBV18 and TRBJ1-3 for the parts outside the CDR3, the full variable domain is NAGVMQNPRHLVRRRGQEARLRCSPMKGHSHVYWYRQLPEEGLKFMVYLQKENIIDESGMPKERFSAEFPKEGPSILRIQQVVRGDSAAYFCASSHATGNTIYFGEGSWLTVV.

The chain has TRBV7-9 and TRBJ1-1; perhaps TRBD1 as D (5 bases). The CDR3 is 13 amino acids. V was cut by 3 bases and J by 5 bases, with 10 bases left in between. Germline CDR1 is SEHNR and CDR2 is FQNEAQ (reference sequence). The CDR3 protein is CASSFGGATEAFF. CDR3 sequence (DNA): TGTGCCAGCAGCTTCGGGGGAGCAACTGAAGCTTTCTTT.

This chain's CDR3 is CASSAGWGNTDTQYF. CDR3 nucleotides: TGTGCCAGCAGTGCTGGTTGGGGGAACACAGATACGCAGTATTTT. The chain carries TRBV2 and TRBJ2-3, with D tentatively TRBD1 or TRBD2 (5 bases each). The CDR3 length is 15 residues. V lost 4 bases and J lost 2, with 13 bases in between. The germline V gene encodes CDR1 SNHLY and CDR2 FYNNEI.

The rearrangement links TRBV27 to TRBJ2-1; TRBD2 matches at 14 bases. The CDR3 is 13 residues long. The junction had 4 bases not matched to a gene; V was cut back by 10 bases and J by 8 bases. Germline V CDR1 and CDR2: MNHEY, SMNVEV (reference sequence). CDR3 amino acids: CATRTSGGYEQFF. Here the CDR3 DNA reads TGTGCCACCAGGACTAGCGGGGGGTATGAGCAGTTCTTC.

The rearrangement uses TRBV6-1 and TRBJ2-7; no firm D call. CDR3 length: 12 amino acids. Germline V gene data show CDR1 as MNHNS and CDR2 as SASEGT. Trimming stripped 6 bases from V and 3 bases from J, with 9 bases between. CDR3: CASRNLFYEQYF. The CDR3 nucleotides are TGTGCCAGCAGGAACCTTTTCTACGAGCAGTACTTC.

This rearrangement joins TRBV4-1 to TRBJ2-3; 14 bases match TRBD2. CDR3 length: 20 amino acids. The junction had 13 bases not matched to a gene; V was cut back by 2 bases and J by 3 bases. Per germline, CDR1 MGHRA and CDR2 YSYEKL. The CDR3 reads CASSQKGLAGVGRGTDTQYF. CDR3 nucleotides: TGCGCCAGCAGCCAAAAGGGACTAGCGGGAGTTGGGCGTGGGACAGATACGCAGTATTTT.

This clone was counted once. The chain employs TRBV7-3 and TRBJ2-3; 14 bases map to TRBD2. The CDR3 totals 15 residues. The J segment lost 4 bases and the V segment lost 4 bases, leaving 1 base of the junction unmatched. Germline V gene lookup returns CDR1 SGHTA and CDR2 FQGTGA. CDR3 in DNA: TGTGCCAGCAGCTCGGGACTAGCGGGGGCAGATACGCAGTATTTT. It translates to CASSSGLAGADTQYF. Based on the CDR3 plus reference TRBV7-3 and TRBJ2-3, the full variable domain is GAGVSQTPSNKVTEKGKYVELRCDPISGHTALYWYRQSLGQGPEFLIYFQGTGAADDSGLPNDRFFAVRPEGSVSTLKIQRTERGDSAVYLCASSSGLAGADTQYFGPGTRLTVL.

The J gene is TRBJ1-4, the V gene TRBV19; 8 bases align to TRBD1. This CDR3 contains 15 residues. Trimming removed 5 bases from V and 7 bases from J; junction bases left unmatched: 9. Germline loops: CDR1 LNHDA, CDR2 SQIVND (reference sequence). CDR3 DNA sequence: TGTGCCAGTAGTTACCTACAGGGGGTGGGTGAAAAACTGTTTTTT. Translated, it gives CASSYLQGVGEKLFF.

V is TRBV28 and J is TRBJ1-2; possible D gene TRBD1, 6 bases. The CDR3 consists of 13 residues. The V end lost 10 bases, the J end lost 3 bases, and 15 bases lay between the germline ends. Per the germline V gene, CDR1 is MDHEN and CDR2 is SYDVKM. The CDR3 sequence is CATLRGGYYGYTF. The CDR3 DNA reads as TGTGCCACCCTCAGGGGCGGTTACTATGGCTACACCTTC.

This rearrangement joins TRBV23-1 to TRBJ2-3; TRBD1 or TRBD2 may be the D gene (5 bases each). TRBV23-1 is designated an ORF whose function remains uncertain. The V gene lost 0 bases and the J gene lost 2 bases, with 15 bases spanning the gap. This CDR3 has 17 amino acids. The CDR3 region is CASSQSEGLMNTDTQYF. The CDR3 DNA reads as TGCGCCAGCAGTCAATCAGAGGGGCTGATGAACACAGATACGCAGTATTTT.

The chain carries TRBV28 and TRBJ1-6, with 7 bases matching TRBD1. This CDR3 is 14 amino acids long. With 5 bases clipped from V and 7 bases from J, the junction kept 5 bases outside the gene matches. Germline CDR1 reads MDHEN; CDR2 reads SYDVKM. This CDR3 reads CASSPPGGNSPLHF. The CDR3 DNA reads TGTGCCAGCAGTCCACCAGGGGGGAATTCACCCCTCCACTTT.

The chain links TRBV5-1 to TRBJ1-6; 7 bases are a match to TRBD1. The germline gives CDR1 SGHRS, CDR2 YFSETQ. With V trimmed by 0 bases and J by 7 bases, 7 bases remained unmatched. The CDR3 is 16 amino acids. CDR3 sequence reads: CASSLDRGGANSPLHF. The CDR3 DNA reads TGCGCCAGCAGCTTGGACAGGGGTGGGGCCAATTCACCCCTCCACTTT.